This T cell receptor beta chain came from a study of identical twins. Study results and caveats: Models underestimated how often monozygotic twins shared out-of-frame TCR alpha.

This clonotype turned up a few times. The antigen is undetermined. V gave up 3 bases and J gave up 2 bases, with 8 bases separating them. CDR3 length equals 13 residues. cDNA molecules carried unique molecular identifiers, and template switching added a universal primer site. MiXCR, applied by TCRdb to the 5' RACE reads, yields one record per CDR3 protein. The sample contains roughly 690,000 distinct CDR3 sequences, 21% of which appear only once. These same records also appear under a second study, on T cells expressing NK-cell markers. This second report adds: For a handful of donors, the dominant NKG2C+ clonotypes made up roughly 1.0-7.5% of their CD8+ T cells. The CD3+CD56-NKG2C+ fraction was also led by these clonotypes in several donors.

The specimen was PBMCs. This receptor was taken from a woman aged 18-29 years in good health. The V gene is TRBV12-3 or TRBV12-4, the J gene TRBJ2-7; D remains unclear. The CDR3 DNA reads as TGTGCCAGCAGTTTCGCAGGTGCCTACGAGCAGTACTTC. Encoded protein: CASSFAGAYEQYF.